These 18 T cell receptor beta chains originate from one sample sequenced in a study of blood T cell repertoires in COVID-19. Measured with immunoSEQ multiplex PCR; TCRdb has only the in-frame clones, and not every one. The table has 90,000 to 120,000 clones, about 89% seen once. Sequencing used peripheral blood. The origin of the receptors is a man aged 55 to 69 with acute or convalescent COVID-19.

The chain carries TRBV7-9 and TRBJ2-2; TRBD1 agrees at 9 bases. The CDR3 spans 16 residues. CDR1 is SEHNR and CDR2 is FQNEAQ in the germline V gene (reference sequence). Trimming cost V 3 bases and J 1 base; bases outside gene matches: 3. CDR3 loop: CASSFETGGNTGELFF. The CDR3 DNA follows: TGTGCCAGCAGCTTCGAGACAGGGGGGAACACCGGGGAGCTGTTTTTT.

The sample holds one count of this clone. The V call is TRBV27, the J call TRBJ2-6; 9 positions agree with TRBD1. V lost 5 bases to trimming and J lost 2 bases; unmatched junction nucleotides: 1. The germline V gene has CDR1 MNHEY and CDR2 SMNVEV (reference sequence). The CDR3 runs 15 residues. The CDR3 reads CASSRDRAGANVLTF. The CDR3 bases are TGTGCCAGCAGTCGGGACAGGGCTGGGGCCAACGTCCTGACTTTC.

Note on this clone: Other DNA sequences of this sample code for an identical CDR3. The genes are TRBV29-1 and TRBJ2-1; TRBD1 is a possible D gene (5 bases). CDR3 length: 11 amino acids. Germline loops: CDR1 SQVTM, CDR2 ANQGSEA. V shed 3 bases and J shed 7 bases, with 7 bases lying between them. This chain's CDR3 is CSVDRGNEQFF. DNA for the CDR3: TGCAGCGTTGATAGGGGAAATGAGCAGTTCTTC.

This rearrangement joins TRBV6-5 to TRBJ1-5, with a tentative D call TRBD1 (5 bases). Germline V CDR1 and CDR2: MNHEY, SVGAGI. This CDR3 has 14 residues. V was trimmed by 5 bases and J by 1 base, leaving 9 bases between them. The CDR3 DNA reads TGTGCCAGCAGTACCTCAGGGAGCAATCAGCCCCAGCATTTT. This codes for CASSTSGSNQPQHF.

The chain joins TRBV7-9 to TRBJ2-7; TRBD2 aligns across 13 bases. The ends lost 5 bases at V and 4 bases at J; junction bases unmatched: 5. CDR1 and CDR2 from the germline V gene are SEHNR and FQNEAQ (reference sequence). This CDR3 has 15 residues. CDR3 in amino acids: CASSPGLAGVYEQYV. The CDR3 nucleotides read TGTGCCAGCAGCCCCGGACTAGCGGGAGTGTACGAGCAGTACGTC.

J is TRBJ2-1 and V is TRBV7-9; tentative D call: TRBD2 (5 bases). V was pared by 1 base and J by 1 base, with 17 bases between. This CDR3 has 18 residues. CDR1 and CDR2 (germline): SEHNR, FQNEAQ (reference sequence). The CDR3 loop reads CASSLEGSSAPSYNEQFF. The CDR3 DNA is TGTGCCAGCAGCTTAGAAGGGAGTAGCGCCCCATCCTACAATGAGCAGTTCTTC.

The CDR3 DNA follows: TGCGCCAGCAGCCCACTCAATAGGGGCCCGGGAGATACGCAGTATTTT. As protein: CASSPLNRGPGDTQYF. The chain uses TRBV4-1 and TRBJ2-3; D may be TRBD1 (5 bases). The CDR3 is made up of 16 amino acids. Germline V gives CDR1 MGHRA, CDR2 YSYEKL. The ends were cut back, 4 bases at V and 5 bases at J, with 19 bases in the middle.

The chain carries TRBV9 and TRBJ2-1, with D perhaps TRBD1 (8 bases). The CDR3 is 18 amino acids. Deletions cut 4 bases from V and 0 bases from J, with 20 bases between. Germline V gene sequence: CDR1 SGDLS, CDR2 YYNGEE. The CDR3 sequence is CASSKTGERGSSYNEQFF. In nucleotides, the CDR3 is TGTGCCAGCAGCAAGACAGGGGAGCGGGGTAGCTCCTACAATGAGCAGTTCTTC.

The chain uses TRBV19 and TRBJ2-2, with 13 bases aligning to TRBD2. The CDR3 contains 21 residues. Germline V gene data show CDR1 as LNHDA and CDR2 as SQIVND (reference sequence). V was clipped by 5 bases and J by 2 bases; unmatched bases: 17. CDR3 nucleotide sequence: TGTGCCAGTAGTTTGTTCGGGAGGGGACTGGGACTAGCGGGAAACACCGGGGAGCTGTTTTTT. Encoded protein: CASSLFGRGLGLAGNTGELFF.

CDR3 in amino acids: CASSSTGRQPQHF. In nucleotides, the CDR3 is TGTGCCAGCAGTTCTACAGGGCGTCAGCCCCAGCATTTT. The chain employs TRBV6-5 and TRBJ1-5; D may be TRBD1 (6 bases). V lost 4 bases and J 6 bases, leaving 10 bases between the germline ends. The CDR3 has 13 residues. Germline CDR1 and CDR2: MNHEY and SVGAGI.

This chain connects TRBV27 to TRBJ1-5, with 7 bases fitting TRBD1. The germline gives CDR1 MNHEY, CDR2 SMNVEV (reference sequence). There are 15 residues in the CDR3. Unmatched junction bases numbered 9, after V lost 5 bases and J lost 5 bases. CDR3 DNA: TGTGCCAGCAGTCTAATCGGACAGGTTGATCAGCCCCAGCATTTT. It yields the protein CASSLIGQVDQPQHF.

The chain couples TRBV9 to TRBJ2-3, with a weak D call TRBD2 (5 bases). Trimming removed 3 bases from V and 5 bases from J, with 19 bases in between. Germline CDR1 reads SGDLS; CDR2 reads YYNGEE. The CDR3 loop spans 16 amino acids. CDR3 sequence (DNA): TGTGCCAGCAGCGGAGGGAACCGGGGAAAGGTAGATACGCAGTATTTT. It specifies CASSGGNRGKVDTQYF. The whole variable domain, remainder taken from reference TRBV9 and TRBJ2-3, is DSGVTQTPKHLITATGQRVTLRCSPRSGDLSVYWYQQSLDQGLQFLIQYYNGEERAKGNILERFSAQQFPDLHSELNLSSLELGDSALYFCASSGGNRGKVDTQYFGPGTRLTVL.

The chain is built from TRBV5-4 and TRBJ1-1; 8 nucleotides match TRBD1. The ends lost 4 bases at V and 8 bases at J; junction bases unmatched: 16. The germline V gene has CDR1 SGHNT and CDR2 YYREEE (reference sequence). This CDR3 comprises 16 residues. This chain's CDR3 is CASSRNSGTGLEEAFF. The DNA for the CDR3 is TGTGCCAGCAGCCGGAATTCCGGGACAGGCCTGGAGGAAGCTTTCTTT. Based on the CDR3 plus reference TRBV5-4 and TRBJ1-1, the full variable domain is ETGVTQSPTHLIKTRGQQVTLRCSSQSGHNTVSWYQQALGQGPQFIFQYYREEENGRGNFPPRFSGLQFPNYSSELNVNALELDDSALYLCASSRNSGTGLEEAFFGQGTRLTVV.

The chain couples TRBV7-9 to TRBJ1-2, with 8 bases matching TRBD1. V gave up 7 bases and J gave up 4 bases; unmatched junction bases: 5. Germline V gene lookup returns CDR1 SEHNR and CDR2 FQNEAQ (reference sequence). The CDR3 runs 13 residues. The CDR3 bases are TGTGCCAGCATCGACAGGGGTACCTATGGCTACACCTTC. Encoded protein: CASIDRGTYGYTF.

The chain couples TRBV5-1 to TRBJ1-6; the D is unclear. V was trimmed by 5 bases and J by 3 bases, leaving 12 bases between them. This CDR3 is built from 15 residues. The V gene's germline CDR1 is SGHRS and CDR2 YFSETQ. Here the CDR3 reads CASRTFAGYNSPLHF. The CDR3 DNA reads TGCGCCAGCAGGACATTCGCAGGCTATAATTCACCCCTCCACTTT.

The rearrangement links TRBV2 to TRBJ1-5, with 7 positions matching TRBD1. V shed 7 bases and J 1 base; nucleotides not matched to a gene: 7. This CDR3 contains 15 residues. CDR1 is SNHLY and CDR2 is FYNNEI in the germline V gene. In DNA, the CDR3 is TGTGCCAGCATAGAGAGACAGGGAAGCAATCAGCCCCAGCATTTT. This translates into CASIERQGSNQPQHF.

This chain joins TRBV7-3 and TRBJ2-5; tentative D call: TRBD2 (6 bases). CDR1 and CDR2 (germline): SGHTA, FQGTGA. This CDR3 has 16 amino acids. Trimming removed 2 bases from V and 1 base from J, with 14 bases in between. CDR3 coding DNA: TGTGCCAGCAGCTTAGGAGGGGATCGATTCCAAGAGACCCAGTACTTC. Its protein is CASSLGGDRFQETQYF.

The chain combines TRBV21-1 with TRBJ2-2; the table's D gene call, TRBD2, was not cross checked with the DNA. TRBV21-1 is a documented pseudogene. This CDR3 has 16 amino acids. CDR3 region: CASSKNRLAGTGELFF. In DNA form, the CDR3 reads TGTGCCAGCAGCAAAAATAGACTAGCGGGGACCGGGGAGCTGTTTTTT.